This T cell receptor beta chain was sequenced during a study of cytomegalovirus exposure and HLA in healthy donors. This clone appeared a single time. Its antigen is undetermined. Study-wide results and limits: A list of more than 150 TCR beta chains associated with cytomegalovirus was given. Later on, an analysis showed TCR association rates differing by HLA locus, with DRB1 the most and HLA-C the fewest. One later analysis reportedly identified an Asian-associated ancestry cluster that showed fewer N-insertions than the roughly 720-donor mean. Reported findings show TCR beta sequences accurately forecast HLA-A and HLA-B alleles in most subjects.

With 60 Vbeta and 13 Jbeta primers, the PCR was carried out. TCRdb's table, derived via immunoSEQ multiplex PCR, lists solely in-frame clones and lacks some. The sample has roughly 110,000 clones, around 70% seen once. CDR1 SNHLY and CDR2 FYNNEI come from the germline V gene. Germline trimming cut 8 bases from V and 1 base from J; bases unmatched to any gene: 9. The CDR3 spans 17 residues. The receptor was derived from a boy aged 5-17 years in good health and CMV-seronegative. V usage is TRBV2 and J usage is TRBJ1-5; 12 nucleotides align to TRBD1. Sequences were obtained from PBMCs. The chain's CDR3 is CASHRDRGPLSNQPQHF. CDR3 bases: TGTGCCAGCCACCGGGACAGGGGGCCGTTAAGCAATCAGCCCCAGCATTTT.